One sample yielded the 2 T cell receptor beta chains listed below, sequenced in a study of shared clonotypes between healthy human individuals. This table comes from immunoSEQ multiplex PCR, and its TCRdb copy is limited to in-frame clones, with some not included. The table shows roughly 1.4 million clones, with 98% to 99% occurring only once. Sequenced sample: naive CD4+ T cells sorted from blood. Specified subset: CD45RA+ positively selected. The receptors shown here come from a man aged 30 to 39 in good health.

This chain uses TRBV11-2 with TRBJ2-2; 7 bases are a match to TRBD2. The V segment lost 6 bases and the J segment 0 bases; nucleotides outside the gene matches: 10. The CDR3 has 17 amino acids. From germline, CDR1 is SGHAT and CDR2 FQNNGV. The CDR3 region is CASRHIGGRANTGELFF. As DNA, the CDR3 is TGTGCCAGCAGGCATATCGGGGGGAGGGCGAACACCGGGGAGCTGTTTTTT.

The chain employs TRBV28 and TRBJ2-7; D is tentatively TRBD1 or TRBD2 (6 bases each). V lost 8 bases, J lost 2 bases, and 13 bases lay in between. The CDR3 runs to 13 residues. Looked up from germline, CDR1 is MDHEN and CDR2 is SYDVKM. In DNA form, the CDR3 reads TGTGCCAGCTCCGGGGGCGGGCCCTACGAGCAGTACTTC. Its translation is CASSGGGPYEQYF.